This entry is about one T cell receptor (beta chain). This CDR3 has 14 amino acids. Germline loops: CDR1 PRHDT, CDR2 FYEKMQ (reference sequence). The junction had 5 bases not matched to a gene; V was cut back by 5 bases and J by 4 bases. The repertoire was sequenced with immunoSEQ multiplex PCR; TCRdb's copy has only in-frame clones and lacks some. The table records some 38,000 clones, 91% of them present only once. This sample stems from a study of blood T cell repertoires in COVID-19. This receptor was identified in a woman aged 25 to 45 in a cohort sampled during active COVID-19. The sample taken for sequencing was peripheral blood. V and J are TRBV13 and TRBJ1-2, with 9 bases matching TRBD1. CDR3 amino acids: CASSTGTGSYGYTF. DNA for the CDR3: TGTGCCAGCAGCACCGGGACAGGGAGCTATGGCTACACCTTC.